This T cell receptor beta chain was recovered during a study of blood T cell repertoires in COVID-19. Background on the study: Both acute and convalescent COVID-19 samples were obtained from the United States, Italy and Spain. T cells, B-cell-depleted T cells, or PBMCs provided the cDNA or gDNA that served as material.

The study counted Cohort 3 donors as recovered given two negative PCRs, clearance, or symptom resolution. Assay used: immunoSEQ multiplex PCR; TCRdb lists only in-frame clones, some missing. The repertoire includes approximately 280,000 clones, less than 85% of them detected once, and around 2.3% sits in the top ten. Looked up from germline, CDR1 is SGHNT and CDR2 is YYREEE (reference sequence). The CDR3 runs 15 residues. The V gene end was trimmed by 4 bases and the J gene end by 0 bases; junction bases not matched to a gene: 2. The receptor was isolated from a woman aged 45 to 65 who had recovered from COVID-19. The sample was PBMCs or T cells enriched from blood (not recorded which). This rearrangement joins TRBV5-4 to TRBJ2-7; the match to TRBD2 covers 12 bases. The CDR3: CASSATSGSSYEQYF. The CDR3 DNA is TGTGCCAGCAGCGCGACTAGCGGGAGCTCCTACGAGCAGTACTTC.